The T cell receptor beta chain under discussion was sequenced for a study of T cell repertoires in cytomegalovirus infection. General study results and limits: Summed frequency of shared TCR beta families picked out CMV carriers who also had the relevant HLA.

With regard to this clonotype: Its antigen is not identified.

TCRdb re-analysed the reads in MiXCR, keeping a single row per CDR3 protein. The data hold around 530,000 distinct CDR3 sequences, with less than 30% observed a single time. With V trimmed by 2 bases and J by 6 bases, 3 bases remained unmatched. Per germline, CDR1 DFQATT and CDR2 SNEGSKA (reference sequence). The CDR3 contains 12 residues. This clonotype was obtained from a human donor in good health (CMV status not recorded). Some clones in this sample may be carry-over from other donors' samples. Sequenced input: PBMCs. The V and J genes are TRBV20-1 and TRBJ2-7, with 8 bases lining up with TRBD1. The CDR3 bases are TGCAGTGCTAGACAAGACAGGGGCGAGCAGTACGTC. This translates into CSARQDRGEQYV.